The 21 T cell receptor beta chains below come from one sample, sequenced in a study. TCRdb ran MiXCR on the 5' RACE reads and lists one entry per CDR3 protein. Of approximately 58,000 distinct CDR3 sequences in the sample, about 28% were seen once. Cells sorted as Tregs were CD4+, CD25+ and CD127-/low. Material for sequencing was tumor-infiltrating Tregs sorted from the breast tumor. The receptors originated from a female donor with breast cancer.

Concerning this clonotype: A much more abundant neighbour one base away suggests this may be a read error. The conserved phenylalanine or tryptophan is not found at the CDR3 terminus, so this likely reflects a read error. The chain has TRBV6-1 and TRBJ1-5; TRBD1 agrees at 9 bases. This CDR3 has 14 amino acids. The V segment lost 5 bases and the J segment 6 bases; nucleotides outside the gene matches: 5. CDR1 and CDR2 (germline): MNHNS, SASEGT. CDR3 DNA: TGTGCCAGCAGTCCAGGACAGGGGTTTCAGCCCCAGCATGTT. Translation: CASSPGQGFQPQHV.

The gene calls are TRBV2 and TRBJ1-2, with D possibly TRBD1 on 6 matching bases. Per the germline V gene, CDR1 is SNHLY and CDR2 is FYNNEI. The V gene lost 6 bases and the J gene lost 7 bases, with 24 bases spanning the gap. The CDR3 is 16 residues long. The CDR3 DNA follows: TGTGCCAGCAGCCCCGACAGGCCATCCTTCTGGGGTGGCTACACCTTC. Translated: CASSPDRPSFWGGYTF.

This rearrangement joins TRBV11-2 to TRBJ2-7, with D maybe TRBD1 (6 bases). Germline V gene sequence: CDR1 SGHAT, CDR2 FQNNGV. The ends were cut back, 5 bases at V and 3 bases at J, with 17 bases in the middle. The CDR3 is 15 residues long. The CDR3, as DNA: TGTGCCAGCAGCCGAGGGGGTACCACTAACTACGAGCAGTACTTC. Translating gives CASSRGGTTNYEQYF.

This clonotype was observed a few times. The chain carries TRBV5-4 and TRBJ2-5, with D tentatively TRBD2 (5 bases). V was shortened by 4 bases and J by 4 bases, with 17 bases between the two germline ends. Germline CDR1 reads SGHNT; CDR2 reads YYREEE (reference sequence). This CDR3 comprises 15 residues. The CDR3 nucleotides are TGTGCCAGCAGCCCTGGGGATGAGGCGGGAGAGACCCAGTACTTC. Encoded protein: CASSPGDEAGETQYF.

In this sample, this clonotype turned up many times. The V and J genes are TRBV7-2 and TRBJ2-3; D remains unclear. From germline, CDR1 is SGHTA and CDR2 FQGNSA. Between the trimmed V and J ends, which lost 9 bases and 2 bases, there was a span of 9 bases. The CDR3 runs 12 residues. CDR3 coding DNA: TGTGCCAGTTCGGAGAACACAGATACGCAGTATTTT. It is translated as CASSENTDTQYF. The full variable domain, completed using reference TRBV7-2 and TRBJ2-3, is GAGVSQSPSNKVTEKGKDVELRCDPISGHTALYWYRQSLGQGLEFLIYFQGNSAPDKSGLPSDRFSAERTGGSVSTLTIQRTQQEDSAVYLCASSENTDTQYFGPGTRLTVL.

This clonotype was picked up many times. The V gene is TRBV4-3, the J gene TRBJ2-1, with 10 bases fitting TRBD2. The CDR3 spans 19 residues. Germline trimming cut 2 bases from V and 7 bases from J; bases unmatched to any gene: 17. Per the germline V gene, CDR1 is LGHNA and CDR2 is YSLEER. The CDR3, as DNA: TGCGCCAGCAGCCAATTCCTCAGTGGTTCTAGCGGGAGTCGGAATGAGCAGTTCTTC. Its translation: CASSQFLSGSSGSRNEQFF.

This clonotype was detected many times. The J gene is TRBJ1-6, the V gene TRBV12-3 or TRBV12-4; the D gene is possibly TRBD1 (5 bases). V lost 2 bases to trimming and J lost 9 bases, with 11 bases between them. This CDR3 region has 14 residues. The CDR3 sequence: CASSLQGGGSPLHF. CDR3 bases: TGTGCCAGCAGTTTACAGGGCGGCGGTTCACCCCTCCACTTT.

This clonotype was recorded a few times. The genes are TRBV20-1 and TRBJ2-3, with 11 bases identical to TRBD2. The CDR3 contains 20 residues. CDR1 DFQATT and CDR2 SNEGSKA come from the germline V gene (reference sequence). V dropped 1 base and J dropped 0; count of bases not matched to a gene: 15. The CDR3 region has the DNA TGCAGTGCTAGAGCGGGGCTGCTAGCGGGGGGACCCTTAAGCACAGATACGCAGTATTTT. It yields the protein CSARAGLLAGGPLSTDTQYF.

This clonotype came up many times. The chain has TRBV7-6 and TRBJ2-5, with 8 bases fitting TRBD1. The CDR3 sequence is 17 residues long. CDR1 and CDR2 from the germline V gene are SGHVS and FNYEAQ. Losses at the gene ends were 3 bases for V and 5 bases for J; bases not matched to a gene: 14. CDR3 bases: TGTGCCAGCAGCTTTGAACCCTCAGGGGGCCTCTTGGAGACCCAGTACTTC. It encodes CASSFEPSGGLLETQYF.

This clonotype was seen only a few times. CDR3 DNA: TGTGCCAGTAGGGACGGGCAGGCTACAGATACGCAGTATTTT. It yields the protein CASRDGQATDTQYF. The chain carries TRBV19 and TRBJ2-3, with D unclear. Trimming left V 6 bases short and J 3 bases short, with 13 bases between. Germline values: CDR1 LNHDA, CDR2 SQIVND (reference sequence). The length of the CDR3 is 14 residues. The variable domain in full, completed from reference TRBV19 and TRBJ2-3, reads DGGITQSPKYLFRKEGQNVTLSCEQNLNHDAMYWYRQDPGQGLRLIYYSQIVNDFQKGDIAEGYSVSREKKESFPLTVTSAQKNPTAFYLCASRDGQATDTQYFGPGTRLTVL.

There are a few counts of this clonotype. The chain employs TRBV5-1 and TRBJ2-5; D gene ambiguous. Germline V CDR1 and CDR2: SGHRS, YFSETQ. The length of the CDR3 is 14 residues. Trimming cost V 1 base and J 2 bases, with 9 bases left between them. The CDR3 spells CASSLFSRQETQYF. As DNA, the CDR3 is TGCGCCAGCAGCTTGTTCAGCAGACAAGAGACCCAGTACTTC.

On this clonotype itself: A clone one base away is much larger, so this may be a read error. The rearrangement joins TRBV29-1 to TRBJ1-6; 7 nucleotides match TRBD1. Germline assignment: CDR1 SQVTM and CDR2 ANQGSEA. The CDR3 sequence is 15 residues long. The CDR3 bases are TGCAACGTTGAAAGGAAACAGGGGTTGGGGTCACCCCTCCACTTT. Translating gives CNVERKQGLGSPLHF.

The chain uses TRBV7-2 and TRBJ2-3; 12 nucleotides match TRBD2. The V gene's germline CDR1 is SGHTA and CDR2 FQGNSA. This CDR3 has 16 amino acids. V gave up 4 bases and J gave up 4 bases; unmatched junction bases: 6. The CDR3 DNA reads TGTGCCAGCAGCTCGACTAGCGGGAGCGGGGCAGATACGCAGTATTTT. This translates into CASSSTSGSGADTQYF.

Of note for this clonotype: A much larger clone sits a single nucleotide away, making a read error possible. The CDR3 sequence is CAISVNRGTEAFF. The CDR3 DNA follows: TGTGCCATCAGCGTCAACAGGGGCACTGAAGCTTTCTTT. This chain uses TRBV10-3 with TRBJ1-1, with 7 bases fitting TRBD1. J lost 4 bases, V lost 6 bases, and 5 bases had no gene match. CDR3 length: 13 residues. CDR1 and CDR2 (germline): ENHRY, SYGVKD.

This sequence joins TRBV6-2 or TRBV6-3 and TRBJ2-7; D perhaps matches TRBD1 (5 bases). Trimming cost V 7 bases and J 2 bases, with 12 bases left between them. Germline CDR1 reads MNHEY; CDR2 reads SVGEGT. This CDR3 is built from 13 residues. The CDR3: CASTSGQTYEQYF. DNA of the CDR3: TGTGCCAGCACCTCCGGACAAACCTACGAGCAGTACTTC.

In DNA form, the CDR3 reads TGCAGCGCCCCGGGACTAGCGGGAGAGCAGTTCTTC. Its translation: CSAPGLAGEQFF. The chain carries TRBV29-1 and TRBJ2-1; TRBD2 matches 13 bases. The junction had 4 bases not matched to a gene; V was cut back by 7 bases and J by 10 bases. The CDR3 spans 12 residues. Germline CDR1 is SQVTM and CDR2 is ANQGSEA.

This clonotype was counted many times. The chain joins TRBV6-5 to TRBJ1-1; 10 nucleotides agree with TRBD1. Germline V lookup: CDR1 MNHEY, CDR2 SVGAGI. Losses at the gene ends were 7 bases for V and 5 bases for J; bases not matched to a gene: 7. The CDR3 has 14 residues. The CDR3, as DNA: TGTGCCAGCACCAAACCGGGACAGGGGACTGAAGCTTTCTTT. Its translation: CASTKPGQGTEAFF.

This clonotype is termed medium-sized. The J gene is TRBJ1-2, the V gene TRBV6-1, with D unclear. The CDR3 contains 13 residues. Germline V gene data show CDR1 as MNHNS and CDR2 as SASEGT. Trimming stripped 5 bases from V and 2 bases from J, with 9 bases between. The CDR3 nucleotides are TGTGCCAGCAGTAGGCTCGGAAACTATGGCTACACCTTC. Protein sequence: CASSRLGNYGYTF.

This clonotype occurred many times. The chain carries TRBV6-6 and TRBJ2-7; 7 nucleotides line up with TRBD1. Losses at the gene ends were 6 bases for V and 2 bases for J; bases not matched to a gene: 4. Germline V lookup: CDR1 MNHNY, CDR2 SVGAGI (reference sequence). This CDR3 contains 13 residues. As DNA, the CDR3 is TGTGCCAGCAGCCGGACAGGAGCCTACGAGCAGTACTTC. It specifies CASSRTGAYEQYF.

The table lists this clonotype with a few counts. V is TRBV7-2 and J is TRBJ1-1; D remains ambiguous. CDR3 length: 18 amino acids. Germline V lookup: CDR1 SGHTA, CDR2 FQGNSA. The V end was cut by 3 bases, the J end by 5 bases, with 25 bases between. CDR3 sequence (DNA): TGTGCCAGCAGCTTGATTACAATTGCGGCAGGCCCCGGGACTGAAGCTTTCTTT. Amino acids: CASSLITIAAGPGTEAFF.

The V and J genes are TRBV24-1 and TRBJ2-3; tentative D call: TRBD2 (7 bases). The CDR3 contains 18 residues. V was shortened by 0 bases and J by 2 bases, with 17 bases between the two germline ends. Germline CDR1 is KGHDR and CDR2 is SFDVKD. The chain's CDR3 is CATSDLSGGLHNTDTQYF. CDR3 coding DNA: TGTGCCACCAGTGATTTGTCGGGGGGCCTTCACAACACAGATACGCAGTATTTT.